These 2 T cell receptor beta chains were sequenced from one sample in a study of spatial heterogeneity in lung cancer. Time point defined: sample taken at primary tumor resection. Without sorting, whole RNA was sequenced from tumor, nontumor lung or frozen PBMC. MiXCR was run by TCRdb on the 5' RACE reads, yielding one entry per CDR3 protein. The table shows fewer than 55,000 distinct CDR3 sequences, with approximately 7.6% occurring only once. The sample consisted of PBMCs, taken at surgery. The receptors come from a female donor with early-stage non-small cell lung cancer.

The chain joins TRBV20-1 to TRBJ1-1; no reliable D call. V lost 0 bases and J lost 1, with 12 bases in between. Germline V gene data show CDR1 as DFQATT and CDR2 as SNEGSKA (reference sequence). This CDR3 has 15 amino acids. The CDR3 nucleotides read TGCAGTGCTAGAGATCCTGCAGTCAAGAACACTGAAGCTTTCTTT. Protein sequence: CSARDPAVKNTEAFF.

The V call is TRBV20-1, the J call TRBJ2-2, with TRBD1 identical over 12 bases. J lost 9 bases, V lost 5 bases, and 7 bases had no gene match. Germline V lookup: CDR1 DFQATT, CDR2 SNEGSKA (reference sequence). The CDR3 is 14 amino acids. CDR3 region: CSARGQGAVRELFF. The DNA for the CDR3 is TGCAGTGCTCGGGGACAGGGGGCTGTAAGGGAGCTGTTTTTT.